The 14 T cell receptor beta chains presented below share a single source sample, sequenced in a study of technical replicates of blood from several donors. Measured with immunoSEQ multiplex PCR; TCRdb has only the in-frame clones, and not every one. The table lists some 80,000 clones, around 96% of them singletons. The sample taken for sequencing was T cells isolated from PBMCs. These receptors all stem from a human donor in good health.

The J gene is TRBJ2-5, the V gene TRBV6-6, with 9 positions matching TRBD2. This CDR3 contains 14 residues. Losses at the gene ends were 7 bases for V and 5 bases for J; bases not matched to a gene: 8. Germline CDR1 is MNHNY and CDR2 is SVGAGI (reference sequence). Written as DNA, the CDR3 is TGTGCCAGCACCTTAGCGGGAGTAGGGGAGACCCAGTACTTC. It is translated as CASTLAGVGETQYF.

This chain's CDR3 is CAWNRGLSDEQYF. CDR3 DNA sequence: TGTGCCTGGAATCGGGGGTTGTCCGACGAGCAGTACTTC. This chain uses TRBV30 with TRBJ2-7; TRBD2 is a possible D gene (6 bases). The germline gives CDR1 GTSNPN, CDR2 SVGIG (reference sequence). This CDR3 spans 13 amino acids. V was cut by 4 bases and J by 5 bases, with 15 bases left in between.

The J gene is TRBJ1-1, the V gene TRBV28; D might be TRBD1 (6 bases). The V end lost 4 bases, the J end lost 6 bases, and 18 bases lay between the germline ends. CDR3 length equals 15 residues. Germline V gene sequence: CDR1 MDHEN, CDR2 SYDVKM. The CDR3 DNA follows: TGTGCCAGCAGTTACCCAGGGGAGTGGATGCCTGAAGCTTTCTTT. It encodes CASSYPGEWMPEAFF.

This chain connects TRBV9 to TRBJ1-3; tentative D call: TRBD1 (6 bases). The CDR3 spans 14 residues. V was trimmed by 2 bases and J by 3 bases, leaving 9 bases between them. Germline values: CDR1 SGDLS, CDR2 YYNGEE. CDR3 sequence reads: CASSVQGNGNTIYF. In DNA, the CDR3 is TGTGCCAGCAGCGTTCAGGGGAATGGAAACACCATATATTTT.

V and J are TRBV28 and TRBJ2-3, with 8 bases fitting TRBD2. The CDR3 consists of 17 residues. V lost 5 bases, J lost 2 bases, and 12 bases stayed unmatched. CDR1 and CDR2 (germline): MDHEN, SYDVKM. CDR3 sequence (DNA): TGTGCCAGCAGTCCGCCCACCGGGACTAGAACCACAGATACGCAGTATTTT. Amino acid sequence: CASSPPTGTRTTDTQYF. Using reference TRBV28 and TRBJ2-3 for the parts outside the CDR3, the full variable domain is DVKVTQSSRYLVKRTGEKVFLECVQDMDHENMFWYRQDPGLGLRLIYFSYDVKMKEKGDIPEGYSVSREKKERFSLILESASTNQTSMYLCASSPPTGTRTTDTQYFGPGTRLTVL.

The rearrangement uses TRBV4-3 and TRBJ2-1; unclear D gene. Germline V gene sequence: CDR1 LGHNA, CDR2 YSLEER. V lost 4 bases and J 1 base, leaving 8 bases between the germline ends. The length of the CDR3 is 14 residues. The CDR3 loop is CASSPGVSYNEQFF. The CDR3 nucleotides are TGCGCCAGCAGCCCCGGAGTATCCTACAATGAGCAGTTCTTC.

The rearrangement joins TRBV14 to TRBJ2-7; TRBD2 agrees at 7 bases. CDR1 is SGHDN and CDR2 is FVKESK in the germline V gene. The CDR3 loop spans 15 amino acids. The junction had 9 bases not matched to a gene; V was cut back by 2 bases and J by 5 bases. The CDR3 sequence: CASSQFVFGGDEQYF. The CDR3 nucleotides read TGTGCCAGCAGCCAATTCGTGTTTGGGGGGGACGAGCAGTACTTC.

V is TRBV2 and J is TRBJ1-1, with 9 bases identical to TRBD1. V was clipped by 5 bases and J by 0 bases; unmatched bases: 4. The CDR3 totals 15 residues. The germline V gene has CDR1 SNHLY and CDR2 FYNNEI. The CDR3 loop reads CASSYRDRVNTEAFF. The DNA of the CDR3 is TGTGCCAGCAGTTACAGGGACAGGGTGAACACTGAAGCTTTCTTT.

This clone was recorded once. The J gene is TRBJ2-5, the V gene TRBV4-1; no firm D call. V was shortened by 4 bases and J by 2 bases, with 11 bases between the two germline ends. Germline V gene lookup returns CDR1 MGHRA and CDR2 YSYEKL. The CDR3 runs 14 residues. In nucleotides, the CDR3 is TGCGCCAGCAGCCCCTGGAGAGAGCAAGAGACCCAGTACTTC. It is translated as CASSPWREQETQYF.

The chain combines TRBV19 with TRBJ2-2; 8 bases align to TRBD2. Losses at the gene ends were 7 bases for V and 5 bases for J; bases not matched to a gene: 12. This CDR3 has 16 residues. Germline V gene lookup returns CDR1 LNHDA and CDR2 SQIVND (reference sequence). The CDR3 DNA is TGTGCCAGTATCGATAGGGAACTAGCGGAGACCGGGGAGCTGTTTTTT. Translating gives CASIDRELAETGELFF. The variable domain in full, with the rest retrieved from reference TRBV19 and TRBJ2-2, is DGGITQSPKYLFRKEGQNVTLSCEQNLNHDAMYWYRQDPGQGLRLIYYSQIVNDFQKGDIAEGYSVSREKKESFPLTVTSAQKNPTAFYLCASIDRELAETGELFFGEGSRLTVL.

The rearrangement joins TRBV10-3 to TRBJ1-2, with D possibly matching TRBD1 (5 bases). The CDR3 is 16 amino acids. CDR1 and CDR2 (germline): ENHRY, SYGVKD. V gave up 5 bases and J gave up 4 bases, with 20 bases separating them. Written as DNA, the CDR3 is TGTGCCATCAGTACTTTCTCCGCGGGGGGGAGCTATGGCTACACCTTC. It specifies CAISTFSAGGSYGYTF.

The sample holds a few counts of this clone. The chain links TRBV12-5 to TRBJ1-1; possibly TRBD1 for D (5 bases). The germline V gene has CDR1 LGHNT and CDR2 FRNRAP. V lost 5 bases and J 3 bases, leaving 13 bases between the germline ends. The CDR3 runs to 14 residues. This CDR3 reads CASGKAPGYTEAFF. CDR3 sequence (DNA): TGTGCTAGTGGTAAAGCCCCAGGGTACACTGAAGCTTTCTTT.

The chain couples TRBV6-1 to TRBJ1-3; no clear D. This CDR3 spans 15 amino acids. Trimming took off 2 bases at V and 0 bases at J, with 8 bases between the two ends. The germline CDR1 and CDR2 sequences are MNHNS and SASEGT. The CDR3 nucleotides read TGTGCCAGCAGTGAAAGCGGTTTCTCTGGAAACACCATATATTTT. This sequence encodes CASSESGFSGNTIYF.

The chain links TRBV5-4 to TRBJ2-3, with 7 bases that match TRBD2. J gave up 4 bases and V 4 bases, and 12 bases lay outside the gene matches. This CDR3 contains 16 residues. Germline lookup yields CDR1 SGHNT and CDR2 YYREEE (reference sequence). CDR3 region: CASSPPWRESPDTQYF. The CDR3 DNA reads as TGTGCCAGCAGCCCCCCCTGGCGGGAGAGTCCAGATACGCAGTATTTT. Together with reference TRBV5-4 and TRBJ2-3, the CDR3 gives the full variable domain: ETGVTQSPTHLIKTRGQQVTLRCSSQSGHNTVSWYQQALGQGPQFIFQYYREEENGRGNFPPRFSGLQFPNYSSELNVNALELDDSALYLCASSPPWRESPDTQYFGPGTRLTVL.